These 21 T cell receptor beta chains share one sample of origin, sequenced in a study of blood T cell repertoires in COVID-19. Measured with immunoSEQ multiplex PCR; TCRdb has only the in-frame clones, and not every one. The repertoire has 200,000 to 250,000 clones, approximately 90% of them found once; the top ten carry 9.5% to 13%. The sample taken for sequencing was peripheral blood. The receptors here all came from a woman in her forties or fifties with COVID-19, enrolled during active disease.

The CDR3 sequence: CASTQIRQGTNYGYTF. The CDR3 DNA reads as TGTGCCAGTACCCAAATTCGACAGGGAACTAACTATGGCTACACCTTC. V is TRBV19 and J is TRBJ1-2; 7 nucleotides match TRBD1. CDR3 length: 16 amino acids. CDR1 and CDR2 from the germline V gene are LNHDA and SQIVND (reference sequence). V lost 7 bases to trimming and J lost 0 bases; unmatched junction nucleotides: 11.

This clone was counted only a few times. The chain carries TRBV28 and TRBJ1-4, with TRBD1 as a possible D gene (6 bases). The CDR3 contains 17 residues. Germline V lookup: CDR1 MDHEN, CDR2 SYDVKM. Deletions cut 6 bases from V and 0 bases from J, with 17 bases between. CDR3 sequence (DNA): TGTGCCAGCAGCACATGGGGGCCTAATCCAACTAATGAAAAACTGTTTTTT. Its translation: CASSTWGPNPTNEKLFF.

The gene calls are TRBV19 and TRBJ2-2; TRBD1 matches 7 bases. The V and J ends lost 4 bases and 5 bases, in that order; junction bases with no gene match: 4. Looked up from germline, CDR1 is LNHDA and CDR2 is SQIVND (reference sequence). The CDR3 runs to 14 residues. DNA of the CDR3: TGTGCCAGTAGTAGCGAGGGGGCGACCGGGGAGCTGTTTTTT. Translation: CASSSEGATGELFF.

The chain couples TRBV14 to TRBJ2-2; 9 nucleotides align to TRBD1. Unmatched junction bases numbered 5, after V lost 1 base and J lost 5 bases. CDR3 length equals 16 residues. The germline V gene encodes CDR1 SGHDN and CDR2 FVKESK. CDR3 sequence (DNA): TGTGCCAGCAGCCAAGCCGGGACAGGGAATACCGGGGAGCTGTTTTTT. Translated, it gives CASSQAGTGNTGELFF.

This rearrangement joins TRBV11-2 to TRBJ2-6; 7 bases align to TRBD1. With V trimmed by 4 bases and J by 4 bases, 4 bases remained unmatched. The CDR3 extends over 15 amino acids. Germline CDR1 is SGHAT and CDR2 is FQNNGV. CDR3 DNA: TGTGCCAGCAGCTCGACAGGGATCGGGGCCAACGTCCTGACTTTC. This encodes CASSSTGIGANVLTF.

The chain recombines TRBV3-1 (or the pseudogene TRBV3-2) with TRBJ1-1; TRBD1 might be the D (6 bases). Germline lookup yields CDR1 LGHDT and CDR2 YNNKEL (reference sequence). This CDR3 contains 13 residues. V was clipped by 4 bases and J by 0 bases, with 6 bases between them. The CDR3 loop is CASSRDMNTEAFF. CDR3 nucleotides: TGTGCCAGCAGCCGGGACATGAACACTGAAGCTTTCTTT.

V gene TRBV9 combines with J gene TRBJ2-1, with 7 bases fitting TRBD1. Germline V gene lookup returns CDR1 SGDLS and CDR2 YYNGEE. This CDR3 is 13 amino acids long. Trimming took 5 bases from V and 3 from J; bases not matched to a gene: 2. The CDR3 DNA sequence: TGTGCCAGCAGTACAGGGGTCTACAATGAGCAGTTCTTC. Translating it yields CASSTGVYNEQFF.

The rearrangement joins TRBV3-1 (or the pseudogene TRBV3-2) to TRBJ1-1; D not resolved. V lost 7 bases to trimming and J lost 2 bases, with 17 bases between them. The germline gives CDR1 LGHDT, CDR2 YNNKEL (reference sequence). This CDR3 has 15 residues. CDR3 protein: CASTPGVQSNTEAFF. The CDR3 coding sequence is TGTGCCAGCACCCCCGGAGTTCAGTCTAACACTGAAGCTTTCTTT.

The genes are TRBV28 and TRBJ2-6; TRBD2 is a possible D gene (5 bases). The germline V gene has CDR1 MDHEN and CDR2 SYDVKM. V dropped 6 bases and J dropped 1 base, with 7 bases sitting between them. CDR3 length equals 14 residues. CDR3 region: CASRSGSGANVLTF. CDR3 DNA sequence: TGTGCCAGCAGGTCGGGATCTGGGGCCAACGTCCTGACTTTC.

The chain is built from TRBV6-5 and TRBJ2-1, with 8 bases identical to TRBD1. There are 15 residues in the CDR3. V shed 5 bases, J shed 0 bases, and the junction held 3 bases outside the gene matches. Germline CDR1 is MNHEY and CDR2 is SVGAGI. CDR3 in DNA: TGTGCCAGCAGTCAGGACAGGGACTCCTACAATGAGCAGTTCTTC. Residues: CASSQDRDSYNEQFF.

V usage is TRBV5-1 and J usage is TRBJ1-2, with D maybe TRBD1 (5 bases). V was clipped by 0 bases and J by 8 bases, with 11 bases between them. This CDR3 comprises 13 residues. Germline CDR1 and CDR2: SGHRS and YFSETQ. CDR3 nucleotide sequence: TGCGCCAGCAGCTTGGGGGGCCCGAGGGGCTACACCTTC. It encodes CASSLGGPRGYTF. Variable domain in full (rest from reference TRBV5-1 and TRBJ1-2): KAGVTQTPRYLIKTRGQQVTLSCSPISGHRSVSWYQQTPGQGLQFLFEYFSETQRNKGNFPGRFSGRQFSNSRSEMNVSTLELGDSALYLCASSLGGPRGYTFGSGTRLTVV.

The rearrangement joins TRBV2 to TRBJ1-1, with TRBD1 as a possible D gene (6 bases). The CDR3 is 13 residues long. Germline loops: CDR1 SNHLY, CDR2 FYNNEI. Between the trimmed V and J ends, which lost 8 bases and 0 bases, there was a span of 10 bases. In DNA, the CDR3 is TGTGCCAGCTTACAGGGTTTGAACACTGAAGCTTTCTTT. It yields the protein CASLQGLNTEAFF.

The genes are TRBV19 and TRBJ1-3; D might be TRBD1 (5 bases). The CDR3 totals 14 residues. Germline CDR1 and CDR2: LNHDA and SQIVND (reference sequence). V lost 5 bases, J lost 2 bases, and 10 bases lay in between. The CDR3 DNA reads as TGTGCCAGTAGTCGCGGGGACCCTGGAAACACCATATATTTT. Residues: CASSRGDPGNTIYF. The whole variable domain, remainder taken from reference TRBV19 and TRBJ1-3, is DGGITQSPKYLFRKEGQNVTLSCEQNLNHDAMYWYRQDPGQGLRLIYYSQIVNDFQKGDIAEGYSVSREKKESFPLTVTSAQKNPTAFYLCASSRGDPGNTIYFGEGSWLTVV.

J is TRBJ1-3 and V is TRBV7-2; unclear D gene. The CDR3 loop spans 15 amino acids. The V gene's germline CDR1 is SGHTA and CDR2 FQGNSA. Trimming cost V 3 bases and J 1 base, with 10 bases left between them. As DNA, the CDR3 is TGTGCCAGCAGCTTGTCAAGGAGTTCTGGAAACACCATATATTTT. This encodes CASSLSRSSGNTIYF.

This rearrangement joins TRBV4-1 to TRBJ1-2; 11 bases agree with TRBD1. With 4 bases clipped from V and 3 bases from J, the junction kept 1 base outside the gene matches. There are 14 residues in the CDR3. Germline-derived CDR1 and CDR2 are MGHRA and YSYEKL. CDR3 bases: TGCGCCAGCAGCCTGGGACAGGGGGACTATGGCTACACCTTC. Translation gives CASSLGQGDYGYTF.

The chain joins TRBV5-5 to TRBJ1-1; the D is unclear. Germline values: CDR1 SGHKS, CDR2 YYEKEE (reference sequence). The CDR3 loop spans 13 amino acids. Trimming took off 1 base at V and 5 bases at J, with 9 bases between the two ends. The chain's CDR3 is CASSLLYGTEAFF. CDR3 sequence (DNA): TGTGCCAGCAGCTTGTTGTACGGGACTGAAGCTTTCTTT.

The chain recombines TRBV15 with TRBJ2-1, with 8 bases aligning to TRBD2. The CDR3 is 17 residues long. Trimming took 1 base from V and 4 from J; bases not matched to a gene: 9. Germline CDR1 and CDR2: LNHNV and YYDKDF (reference sequence). DNA of the CDR3: TGTGCCACCAGCAGAGTGGGTACTAGCGGCGGTTACAATGAGCAGTTCTTC. This gives the protein CATSRVGTSGGYNEQFF.

V is TRBV6-2 or TRBV6-3 and J is TRBJ1-1; D unclear. Germline V gene data show CDR1 as MNHEY and CDR2 as SVGEGT. V lost 2 bases and J lost 1, with 11 bases in between. The CDR3 has 15 residues. For the CDR3, the DNA is TGTGCCAGCAGTTACAGGTCAGGCTCGAACACTGAAGCTTTCTTT. This sequence encodes CASSYRSGSNTEAFF.

In its sample, this clone was seen once. The gene calls are TRBV5-1 and TRBJ1-2; the match to TRBD1 covers 7 bases. Germline trimming cut 0 bases from V and 8 bases from J; bases unmatched to any gene: 7. Germline V gene data show CDR1 as SGHRS and CDR2 as YFSETQ. The CDR3 has 14 amino acids. Written as DNA, the CDR3 is TGCGCCAGCAGCTTGGCCGGGGTACAGGGGGGCTACACCTTC. It is translated as CASSLAGVQGGYTF.

This clone turned up a few times. This chain's CDR3 is CASSFRGGGYTF. CDR3 bases: TGTGCCAGCAGTTTCCGCGGGGGAGGCTACACCTTC. The chain combines TRBV27 with TRBJ1-2, with D maybe TRBD1 (5 bases). CDR1 is MNHEY, CDR2 SMNVEV, per germline (reference sequence). CDR3 length equals 12 residues. V gave up 3 bases and J gave up 8 bases, with 10 bases separating them.

V is TRBV9 and J is TRBJ1-4; D is undetermined. The germline V and J ends were trimmed by 0 bases and 4 bases, with 7 bases remaining between them. The germline V gene has CDR1 SGDLS and CDR2 YYNGEE. The CDR3 contains 14 residues. In DNA form, the CDR3 reads TGTGCCAGCAGCGTAGGCCTCGGTAATGAAAAACTGTTTTTT. Its protein product is CASSVGLGNEKLFF.